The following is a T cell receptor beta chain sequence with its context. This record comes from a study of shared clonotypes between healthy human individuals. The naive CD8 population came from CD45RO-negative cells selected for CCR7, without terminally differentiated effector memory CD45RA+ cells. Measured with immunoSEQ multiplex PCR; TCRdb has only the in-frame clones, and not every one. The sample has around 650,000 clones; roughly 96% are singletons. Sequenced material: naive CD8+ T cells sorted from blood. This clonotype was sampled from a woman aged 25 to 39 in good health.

CDR3 residues: CASSHIQGDNEQFF. CDR3 nucleotides: TGCGCCAGCAGCCATATCCAGGGAGACAATGAGCAGTTCTTC. The chain employs TRBV4-1 and TRBJ2-1, with D tentatively TRBD1 or TRBD2 (5 bases each). Germline V gene sequence: CDR1 MGHRA, CDR2 YSYEKL. The CDR3 runs 14 residues. The V and J ends lost 3 bases and 5 bases respectively, with 11 bases between them.